This entry features one TCR beta chain sequence. This record comes from a study of blood T cell repertoires in COVID-19. Study in general: PBMCs, B-cell-depleted T cells, or T cells were the source of the cDNA or gDNA that made up the material.

Germline loops: CDR1 SGHRS, CDR2 YFSETQ. Trimming removed 0 bases at V and 3 bases at J, with 9 bases between. This CDR3 spans 14 amino acids. Produced via immunoSEQ multiplex PCR; TCRdb's table is partial and in-frame only. The sample shows some 150,000 clones, roughly 79% of them seen only once. Sequenced: peripheral blood. V is TRBV5-1 and J is TRBJ1-2; D might be TRBD1 (6 bases). This clonotype originated in a human donor with acute or convalescent COVID-19. The donor label of this sample is uncertain. The DNA of the CDR3 is TGCGCCAGCAGCTTGGGGGCAGGGGACTATGGCTACACCTTC. Translation: CASSLGAGDYGYTF.